One T cell receptor beta chain is described in this entry. No cognate antigen has been identified for it. An end of the junction differs from the germline gene, which may be a read error. TCRbeta CDR3 regions were amplified from genomic DNA using the immunoSEQ Assay, a bias-controlled multiplex PCR. Processing in the source paper ran as follows. Within the assay, amplification of reference gene primers was used to estimate how many nucleated cells each sample contained. Sequence reads were collapsed and filtered to measure the absolute abundance of every unique TCRbeta CDR3 rearrangement. For each sample, productive Simpson clonality was calculated as the square root of Simpson's diversity index across productive rearrangements. The table was pulled from immuneACCESS by TCRdb, which kept in-frame rearrangements only. Such tables lose some clones; where checked, under half of the loss comes from unresolved V genes, and the rest has no known cause. V, J and clone size are taken as reported in that table, and D and trimming were inferred from the DNA itself. The sample contains approximately 58,000 clones, roughly four fifths of them found a single time. The ten largest account for roughly 30% of the sample.

These data come from a study of blood T cell repertoires in COVID-19 (TCRdb year 2020). For the wider study: The collaborator samples originated in the United States, Italy and Spain and spanned the acute and convalescent phases of COVID-19. The material from the prospective study consisted of cDNA or gDNA derived from T cells, B-cell-depleted T cells, or PBMCs. The dataset comprised deeply sampled blood TCRbeta repertoires from subjects exposed to, actively infected with, or recovered from COVID-19. The repertoires were released in a freely available public database intended as a resource for research on the immune response to SARS-CoV-2. The samples were drawn from the first 160 participants of the ongoing ImmuneRACE study and from 950 to 1,500 subjects provided by 6 global collaborators. A de-identified subject ID, COVID-19 status, age in years and sex were almost always included in the sample metadata. Where available, HLA class I and class II types were taken from metadata supplied by the sample provider and were not determined by assay-based typing. Broad study findings and their caveats: The amount of clinical and demographic metadata varied by source and participant and was provided uncurated.

One collaborating source in Seattle enrolled patients during active infection and followed them longitudinally through the course of disease. Whole blood was collected in K2EDTA tubes by collaborating institutions according to the institutions' own protocols. For TCRbeta analysis, collaborators shipped samples as frozen whole blood, isolated PBMCs, or DNA extracted from either of those sample types. Taken from cysteine to phenylalanine, the CDR3 has 14 residues. Of the read, only the CDR3 DNA is kept; its 42 bases are in frame from base 1. The germline V gene (reference sequence) gives CDR1 as LNHDA and CDR2 as SQIVND.

The specimen sequenced was peripheral blood. The V gene is TRBV19 and the J gene is TRBJ2-7; 7 nucleotides in the junction match TRBD2. This clonotype originated in a man aged 55-75 years with COVID-19, enrolled during active disease. Here the CDR3 is given as CASSIAAGPYEQYF. The nucleotides are TGTGCCAGTAGCATAGCAGCGGGGCCCTACGAGCAGTACTTC.